Listed here are 10 T cell receptor beta chains from one sample, sequenced in a study of STAT3 mutations in large granular lymphocyte leukemia. TCRdb's table, derived via immunoSEQ multiplex PCR, lists solely in-frame clones and lacks some. The table includes 11,000 or so clones, 65% to 90% detected once. These receptors' antigens are unknown. General observations from the study: Every T-cell large granular lymphocyte leukemia patient had at least one immunodominant TCR beta clonotype.

Sequencing was done on a sample of peripheral blood mononuclear cells. Source of these receptors: a man aged 80 or over with T-cell large granular lymphocyte leukemia. Some clones in this sample may be carry-over from other donors' samples.

CDR3 nucleotides: TGTGCCAGCTCACCCCAGGTGGGGGATGACGGGGAGCTGTTTTTT. It codes for CASSPQVGDDGELFF. The chain joins TRBV18 to TRBJ2-2; either TRBD1 or TRBD2 may fit D (5 bases each). This CDR3 spans 15 amino acids. Germline CDR1 and CDR2: KGHSH and LQKENI. V dropped 3 bases and J dropped 7 bases, with 15 bases sitting between them. Full variable domain (remainder filled in from reference TRBV18 and TRBJ2-2): NAGVMQNPRHLVRRRGQEARLRCSPMKGHSHVYWYRQLPEEGLKFMVYLQKENIIDESGMPKERFSAEFPKEGPSILRIQQVVRGDSAAYFCASSPQVGDDGELFFGEGSRLTVL.

J is TRBJ1-1 and V is TRBV9; TRBD1 is a possible D gene (6 bases). The CDR3 runs to 14 residues. The V gene's germline CDR1 is SGDLS and CDR2 YYNGEE. The ends were cut back, 0 bases at V and 1 base at J, with 7 bases in the middle. CDR3 sequence: CASSVGDTNTEAFF. The CDR3 DNA sequence: TGTGCCAGCAGCGTAGGGGACACGAACACTGAAGCTTTCTTT.

The rearrangement links TRBV28 to TRBJ2-5; 7 bases align to TRBD1. This CDR3 is 14 amino acids long. Looked up from germline, CDR1 is MDHEN and CDR2 is SYDVKM. V shed 6 bases and J 2 bases; nucleotides not matched to a gene: 6. The CDR3: CASSRQGWQETQYF. DNA of the CDR3: TGTGCCAGCAGCAGACAGGGTTGGCAAGAGACCCAGTACTTC.

The V and J genes are TRBV5-1 and TRBJ2-7; D is perhaps TRBD2 (6 bases). The germline CDR1 and CDR2 sequences are SGHRS and YFSETQ. V was cut by 4 bases and J by 7 bases, with 18 bases left in between. The CDR3 is made up of 14 amino acids. In DNA form, the CDR3 reads TGCGCCAGCAGCGCCGGGACTGGCTATAGAGAGCAGTACTTC. Its protein product is CASSAGTGYREQYF.

The V call is TRBV6-6, the J call TRBJ2-7; D is ambiguous. CDR3 length: 13 amino acids. CDR1 is MNHNY, CDR2 SVGAGI, per germline (reference sequence). Trimming stripped 0 bases from V and 3 bases from J, with 6 bases between. The CDR3 protein is CASSYSGHYEQYF. CDR3 nucleotides: TGTGCCAGCAGTTACTCTGGTCACTACGAGCAGTACTTC.

The V call is TRBV5-1, the J call TRBJ2-4; perhaps TRBD2 as D (6 bases). Germline CDR1 and CDR2: SGHRS and YFSETQ. With 0 bases removed from V and 7 bases from J, the gap between germline ends came to 14 bases. The CDR3 is made up of 15 amino acids. CDR3 loop: CASSLALGGFNIQYF. The CDR3 DNA reads as TGCGCCAGCAGCTTGGCTCTCGGGGGTTTTAACATTCAGTACTTC.

The J gene is TRBJ1-3, the V gene TRBV7-9; D may be TRBD1 (6 bases). The CDR3 extends over 17 amino acids. CDR1 and CDR2 from the germline V gene are SEHNR and FQNEAQ (reference sequence). Trimming pared 1 base from V and 4 bases from J, leaving 17 bases between. The CDR3 coding sequence is TGTGCCAGCAGCTTAGAGCACCAGGGGCTGGGAGGAAACACCATATATTTT. It is translated as CASSLEHQGLGGNTIYF.

The chain uses TRBV28 and TRBJ1-5; D uncertain. The CDR3 length is 15 residues. CDR1 and CDR2 (germline): MDHEN, SYDVKM. V lost 4 bases, J lost 0 bases, and 10 bases lay in between. This chain's CDR3 is CASSSQTDSNQPQHF. The DNA of the CDR3 is TGTGCCAGCAGTTCCCAGACGGATAGCAATCAGCCCCAGCATTTT.

Here the CDR3 DNA reads TGCGCCAGCAAGATACAGGGGGTTCAAGGTGAAGCTTTCTTT. Protein product: CASKIQGVQGEAFF. This chain uses TRBV5-1 with TRBJ1-1; 8 bases fit TRBD1. Germline CDR1 is SGHRS and CDR2 is YFSETQ. J was trimmed by 7 bases and V by 6 bases; bases with no gene match: 11. The CDR3 contains 14 residues.

This clone was found a few times. The CDR3 loop reads CASSRDYTGELFF. The CDR3 DNA is TGTGCCAGCAGTAGGGACTACACCGGGGAGCTGTTTTTT. V gene TRBV2 combines with J gene TRBJ2-2; D may be TRBD2 (6 bases). In germline, CDR1 is SNHLY, CDR2 FYNNEI. Trimming shortened V by 5 bases and J by 3 bases, and 7 bases separated the two germline ends. The CDR3 is 13 residues long.